The 22 T cell receptor beta chains given below trace back to one sample, sequenced in a study of shared clonotypes between healthy human individuals. Positive CCR7 selection of CD45RO-negative cells yielded the naive CD8 cells, and terminally differentiated effector memory CD45RA+ cells were excluded. Data came from immunoSEQ multiplex PCR; TCRdb stores just in-frame clones and leaves some out. The repertoire holds 2 million to 2.5 million clones, with approximately 95% as singletons. Sequencing was done on a sample of naive CD8+ T cells sorted from blood. The receptors come from a man between 18 and 35 years old in good health.

The chain carries TRBV20-1 and TRBJ1-5; tentatively, D is TRBD1 (5 bases). CDR3 size: 11 residues. Trimming stripped 7 bases from V and 7 bases from J, with 11 bases between. CDR1 and CDR2 from the germline V gene are DFQATT and SNEGSKA (reference sequence). The CDR3 loop is CSVFRGQPQHF. In DNA, the CDR3 is TGCAGTGTTTTCCGGGGCCAGCCCCAGCATTTT.

The chain is built from TRBV5-1 and TRBJ2-7, with TRBD2 matching over 16 bases. The CDR3 is made up of 19 amino acids. V lost 10 bases and J lost 7; bases outside the gene matches: 23. Germline CDR1 reads SGHRS; CDR2 reads YFSETQ. The CDR3 coding sequence is TGCGCCGGATACGACGGGGTAATAGGGACTAGCGGGAGGGCGGGGGAGCAGTACTTC. This codes for CAGYDGVIGTSGRAGEQYF.

The chain has TRBV27 and TRBJ2-7; D remains ambiguous. The CDR3 runs to 14 residues. Trimming removed 1 base from V and 2 bases from J, with 9 bases in between. The germline V gene encodes CDR1 MNHEY and CDR2 SMNVEV (reference sequence). The CDR3 region has the DNA TGTGCCAGCAGTTTATTAGGGCACCCCTACGAGCAGTACTTC. Protein product: CASSLLGHPYEQYF.

CDR3 DNA sequence: TGTGCCAGCGAGAACGGGGGGGCCTTTGAGACCCAGTACTTC. This translates into CASENGGAFETQYF. This chain joins TRBV11-1 and TRBJ2-5, with 8 bases aligning to TRBD2. CDR3 length: 14 amino acids. Losses at the gene ends were 8 bases for V and 5 bases for J; bases not matched to a gene: 10. Germline CDR1 SGHAT, CDR2 FQDESV (reference sequence).

This sequence joins TRBV28 and TRBJ2-4; tentative D call: TRBD2 (5 bases). This CDR3 has 15 amino acids. V was trimmed by 4 bases and J by 0 bases, leaving 10 bases between them. Germline V CDR1 and CDR2: MDHEN, SYDVKM. CDR3 in DNA: TGTGCCAGCAGTTCTACACTAGTAGCCAAAAACATTCAGTACTTC. Translating gives CASSSTLVAKNIQYF. Filled out from reference TRBV28 and TRBJ2-4, the complete variable domain reads DVKVTQSSRYLVKRTGEKVFLECVQDMDHENMFWYRQDPGLGLRLIYFSYDVKMKEKGDIPEGYSVSREKKERFSLILESASTNQTSMYLCASSSTLVAKNIQYFGAGTRLSVL.

The genes are TRBV6-6 and TRBJ2-3; 8 bases align to TRBD1. There are 14 residues in the CDR3. J gave up 6 bases and V 4 bases, and 6 bases lay outside the gene matches. The germline V gene encodes CDR1 MNHNY and CDR2 SVGAGI (reference sequence). The chain's CDR3 is CASSWTGLRDTQYF. The CDR3 nucleotides are TGTGCCAGCAGTTGGACAGGGCTGAGGGATACGCAGTATTTT.

V and J are TRBV9 and TRBJ2-7; D is perhaps TRBD1 (6 bases). Trimming pared 4 bases from V and 6 bases from J, leaving 23 bases between. The germline CDR1 and CDR2 sequences are SGDLS and YYNGEE. CDR3 length equals 16 residues. CDR3 sequence (DNA): TGTGCCAGCAGCCCTCACAGGGCAGGGGAGTTTTCCGAGCAGTACTTC. Its translation: CASSPHRAGEFSEQYF.

The CDR3 is CARSPDGEAGNNEQFF. The CDR3 region has the DNA TGTGCCAGAAGCCCGGACGGGGAGGCGGGTAACAATGAGCAGTTCTTC. V gene TRBV5-3 combines with J gene TRBJ2-1, with a tentative D call TRBD2 (6 bases). TRBV5-3 is treated as an ORF (open reading frame) with a function not yet certain. V was trimmed by 4 bases and J by 5 bases, leaving 19 bases between them. This CDR3 is 16 amino acids long.

The chain combines TRBV9 with TRBJ1-3; maybe TRBD1 (6 bases). The CDR3 loop spans 17 amino acids. With 0 bases removed from V and 1 base from J, the gap between germline ends came to 14 bases. Per the germline V gene, CDR1 is SGDLS and CDR2 is YYNGEE. The CDR3 here is CASSVEGQLHSGNTIYF. The CDR3 coding sequence is TGTGCCAGCAGCGTAGAAGGACAGTTACATTCTGGAAACACCATATATTTT.

The chain combines TRBV27 with TRBJ2-5; TRBD2 matches at 8 bases. The CDR3 sequence is 15 residues long. V gave up 2 bases and J gave up 4 bases; unmatched junction bases: 6. From germline, CDR1 is MNHEY and CDR2 SMNVEV (reference sequence). The CDR3 loop reads CASSLRGGGLETQYF. The CDR3 DNA sequence: TGTGCCAGCAGTTTACGGGGGGGCGGATTAGAGACCCAGTACTTC.

The chain has TRBV9 and TRBJ2-5; 8 bases are a match to TRBD1. Trimming cost V 0 bases and J 3 bases; bases outside gene matches: 1. The germline V gene encodes CDR1 SGDLS and CDR2 YYNGEE. The CDR3 is 14 amino acids. In DNA, the CDR3 is TGTGCCAGCAGCGTAGGGACAGGGAAAGAGACCCAGTACTTC. Encoded protein: CASSVGTGKETQYF.

CDR3 bases: TGTGCCACCCCCTACGGGGCTAACTATGGCTACACCTTC. Translating gives CATPYGANYGYTF. The V and J genes are TRBV7-9 and TRBJ1-2; unclear D gene. V lost 10 bases, J lost 0 bases, and 12 bases lay in between. This CDR3 region has 13 residues. Germline assignment: CDR1 SEHNR and CDR2 FQNEAQ (reference sequence). The variable domain in full, with the rest retrieved from reference TRBV7-9 and TRBJ1-2, is DTGVSQNPRHKITKRGQNVTFRCDPISEHNRLYWYRQTLGQGPEFLTYFQNEAQLEKSRLLSDRFSAERPKGSFSTLEIQRTEQGDSAMYLCATPYGANYGYTFGSGTRLTVV.

V and J are TRBV4-1 and TRBJ1-4; TRBD1 matches 10 bases. The CDR3 loop spans 15 amino acids. CDR1 and CDR2 from the germline V gene are MGHRA and YSYEKL. Trimming cost V 3 bases and J 4 bases; bases outside gene matches: 2. CDR3 coding DNA: TGCGCCAGCAGCCACGGACAGGGGGGTAATGAAAAACTGTTTTTT. Translation: CASSHGQGGNEKLFF.

The V call is TRBV9, the J call TRBJ2-5, with 8 bases identical to TRBD1. V was clipped by 3 bases and J by 5 bases; unmatched bases: 9. The germline V gene has CDR1 SGDLS and CDR2 YYNGEE. CDR3 length: 15 residues. DNA of the CDR3: TGTGCCAGCAGCGAGACTTCAGGGGGCTGGGAGACCCAGTACTTC. Its translation is CASSETSGGWETQYF.

The V gene is TRBV7-2, the J gene TRBJ2-7; D unresolved. This CDR3 spans 13 amino acids. Trimming removed 5 bases from V and 2 bases from J, with 10 bases in between. The germline V gene has CDR1 SGHTA and CDR2 FQGNSA. The CDR3 sequence is CASSAFVPYEQYF. The CDR3 DNA reads as TGTGCCAGCAGCGCATTTGTTCCCTACGAGCAGTACTTC. Supplemented by reference TRBV7-2 and TRBJ2-7, the full variable domain reads GAGVSQSPSNKVTEKGKDVELRCDPISGHTALYWYRQSLGQGLEFLIYFQGNSAPDKSGLPSDRFSAERTGGSVSTLTIQRTQQEDSAVYLCASSAFVPYEQYFGPGTRLTVT.

This chain links TRBV11-2 with TRBJ1-2, with D perhaps matching TRBD1 (6 bases). Per germline, CDR1 SGHAT and CDR2 FQNNGV. With 8 bases removed from V and 2 bases from J, the gap between germline ends came to 15 bases. The CDR3 has 14 amino acids. The CDR3 sequence is CASALGALNYGYTF. The CDR3 DNA reads TGTGCCAGCGCCCTGGGGGCCCTAAACTATGGCTACACCTTC. Full variable domain (outside the CDR3, taken from reference TRBV11-2 and TRBJ1-2): EAGVAQSPRYKIIEKRQSVAFWCNPISGHATLYWYQQILGQGPKLLIQFQNNGVVDDSQLPKDRFSAERLKGVDSTLKIQPAKLEDSAVYLCASALGALNYGYTFGSGTRLTVV.

The V gene is TRBV19, the J gene TRBJ1-4; D remains unclear. The CDR3 loop spans 15 amino acids. V was trimmed by 9 bases and J by 10 bases, leaving 24 bases between them. Germline V CDR1 and CDR2: LNHDA, SQIVND (reference sequence). In DNA form, the CDR3 reads TGTGCCAGGGAGGCACCGGGAACCCTAATGAGAAAACTGTTTTTT. Amino acid sequence: CAREAPGTLMRKLFF.

The chain has TRBV5-8 and TRBJ2-7; D gene unclear. This CDR3 is 15 amino acids long. The germline V gene has CDR1 SGHTS and CDR2 YDEGEE. V lost 4 bases, J lost 1 base, and 15 bases lay in between. Written as DNA, the CDR3 is TGTGCCAGCAGCCGAATACTTCGCCGTTCCTACGAGCAGTACTTC. This sequence encodes CASSRILRRSYEQYF.

V is TRBV27 and J is TRBJ2-3, with D perhaps TRBD1 (6 bases). The CDR3 extends over 14 amino acids. Between the trimmed V and J ends, which lost 0 bases and 5 bases, there was a span of 9 bases. Germline V gene data show CDR1 as MNHEY and CDR2 as SMNVEV (reference sequence). The CDR3 is CASSLSGHGDTQYF. The CDR3 DNA follows: TGTGCCAGCAGTTTATCGGGACATGGAGATACGCAGTATTTT.

The J gene is TRBJ2-3, the V gene TRBV5-4; 9 nucleotides agree with TRBD1. The CDR3 spans 16 residues. Germline trimming cut 1 base from V and 5 bases from J; bases unmatched to any gene: 8. Germline V CDR1 and CDR2: SGHNT, YYREEE (reference sequence). CDR3 amino acids: CASSLNTGGEGDTQYF. CDR3 in DNA: TGTGCCAGCAGCTTGAATACAGGGGGCGAAGGAGATACGCAGTATTTT.

The chain is built from TRBV7-9 and TRBJ1-4; D call uncertain. The V gene's germline CDR1 is SEHNR and CDR2 FQNEAQ (reference sequence). V was pared by 5 bases and J by 1 base, with 11 bases between. The CDR3 has 15 residues. CDR3 loop: CASSGVRETNEKLFF. The CDR3 DNA is TGTGCCAGCAGCGGAGTCCGAGAAACTAATGAAAAACTGTTTTTT.

This chain connects TRBV7-9 to TRBJ2-7, with D perhaps assigned TRBD1 or TRBD2 (5 bases each). V lost 4 bases and J 2 bases, leaving 15 bases between the germline ends. The CDR3 runs to 15 residues. Germline CDR1 is SEHNR and CDR2 is FQNEAQ (reference sequence). As DNA, the CDR3 is TGTGCCAGCAGCTCAGCCGGGACGGCCGCCTACGAGCAGTACTTC. Its translation: CASSSAGTAAYEQYF.